This T cell receptor beta chain came from a study of T cells in Graves' hyperthyroidism and ophthalmopathy. Overall study context: Upon initial diagnosis and before any treatment, peripheral blood was collected.

Looked up from germline, CDR1 is KGHDR and CDR2 is SFDVKD. There are 12 residues in the CDR3. Trimming left V 4 bases short and J 5 bases short, with 8 bases between. This clonotype was detected only a few times. Its antigen is as yet unknown. Study-level points and caveats: For ophthalmopathy, model prediction preceded onset by a median about 6 months.

RNA transcripts yielded amplified TCR beta CDR3 regions. HTBI primers were employed in a first-round RT-PCR of the TCR CDR3. TCRdb re-called the multiplex PCR reads through MiXCR, storing one row per CDR3 protein. This sample carries 200,000 to 250,000 distinct CDR3 sequences, more than 20% of them seen once, and the ten largest clones take roughly 32%. Sequenced material: blood. This sequence originates from a woman in her 40s with Graves' ophthalmopathy. V usage is TRBV24-1 and J usage is TRBJ2-7; D unresolved. The CDR3 sequence: CATSEGRDEQYF. The CDR3 region has the DNA TGTGCCACCAGTGAAGGCCGGGACGAGCAGTACTTC.